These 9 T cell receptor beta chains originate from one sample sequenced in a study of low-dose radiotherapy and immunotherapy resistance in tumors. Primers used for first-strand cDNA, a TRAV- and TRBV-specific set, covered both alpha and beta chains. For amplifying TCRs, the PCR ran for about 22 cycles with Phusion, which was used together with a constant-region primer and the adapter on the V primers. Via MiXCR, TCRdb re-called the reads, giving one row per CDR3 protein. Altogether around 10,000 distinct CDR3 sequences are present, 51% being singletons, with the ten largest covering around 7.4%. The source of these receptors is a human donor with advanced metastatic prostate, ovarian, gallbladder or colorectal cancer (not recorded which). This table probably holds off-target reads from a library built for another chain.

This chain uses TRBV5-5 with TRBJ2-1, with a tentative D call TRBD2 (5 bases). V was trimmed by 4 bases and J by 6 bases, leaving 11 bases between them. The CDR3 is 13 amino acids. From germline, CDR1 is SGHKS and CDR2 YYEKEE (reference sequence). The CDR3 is CASSQDWLNEQFF. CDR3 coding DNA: TGTGCCAGCAGCCAGGACTGGCTCAATGAGCAGTTCTTC.

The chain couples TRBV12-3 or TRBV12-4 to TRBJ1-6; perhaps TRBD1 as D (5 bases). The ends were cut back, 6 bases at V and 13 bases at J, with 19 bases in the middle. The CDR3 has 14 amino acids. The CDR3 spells CASRDYDSPSPLHF. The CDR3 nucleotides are TGTGCCAGCAGGGATTATGACAGCCCGTCCCCCCTCCACTTT.

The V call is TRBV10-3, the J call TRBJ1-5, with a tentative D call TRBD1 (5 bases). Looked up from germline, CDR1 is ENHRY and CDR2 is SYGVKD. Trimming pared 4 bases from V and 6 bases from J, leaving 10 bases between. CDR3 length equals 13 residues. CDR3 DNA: TGTGCCATCAGTGGGGGGATGAGTCAGCCCCAGCATTTT. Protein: CAISGGMSQPQHF.

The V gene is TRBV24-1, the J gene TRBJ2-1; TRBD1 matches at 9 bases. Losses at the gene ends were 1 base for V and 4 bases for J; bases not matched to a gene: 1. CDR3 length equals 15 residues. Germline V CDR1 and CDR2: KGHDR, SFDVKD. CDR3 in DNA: TGTGCCACCAGTGATTTTGGGACAGGGTACAATGAGCAGTTCTTC. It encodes CATSDFGTGYNEQFF.

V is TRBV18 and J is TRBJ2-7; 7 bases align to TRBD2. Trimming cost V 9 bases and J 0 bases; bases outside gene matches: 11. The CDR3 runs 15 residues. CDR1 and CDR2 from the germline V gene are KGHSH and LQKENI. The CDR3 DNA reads TGTGCCAGTTCCTCCCTGGGCGGGAGCTCCTACGAGCAGTACTTC. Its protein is CASSSLGGSSYEQYF.

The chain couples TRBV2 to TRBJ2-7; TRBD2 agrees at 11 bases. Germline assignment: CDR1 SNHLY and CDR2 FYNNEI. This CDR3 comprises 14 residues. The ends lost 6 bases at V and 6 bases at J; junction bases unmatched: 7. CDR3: CASSRLAGFGEQYF. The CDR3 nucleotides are TGTGCCAGCAGCCGACTAGCGGGGTTCGGCGAGCAGTACTTC.

The CDR3 loop is CAISEGALQGYTF. DNA of the CDR3: TGTGCCATCAGTGAAGGGGCCCTGCAAGGCTACACCTTC. The rearrangement links TRBV10-3 to TRBJ1-2; maybe TRBD1 (5 bases). Germline V lookup: CDR1 ENHRY, CDR2 SYGVKD. V was trimmed by 3 bases and J by 8 bases, leaving 13 bases between them. CDR3 size: 13 residues.

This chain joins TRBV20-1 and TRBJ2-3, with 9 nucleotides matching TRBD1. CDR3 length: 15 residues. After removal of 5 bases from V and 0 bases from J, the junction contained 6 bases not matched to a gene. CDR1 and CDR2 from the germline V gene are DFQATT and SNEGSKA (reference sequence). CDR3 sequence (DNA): TGCAGTGCTCACCCGGGACAGGGTAGCACAGATACGCAGTATTTT. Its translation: CSAHPGQGSTDTQYF.

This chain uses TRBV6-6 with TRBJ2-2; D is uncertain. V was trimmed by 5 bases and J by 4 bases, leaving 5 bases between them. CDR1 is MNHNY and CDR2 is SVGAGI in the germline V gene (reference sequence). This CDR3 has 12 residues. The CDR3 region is CASSVGTGELFF. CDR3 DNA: TGTGCCAGCAGTGTGGGCACCGGGGAGCTGTTTTTT.